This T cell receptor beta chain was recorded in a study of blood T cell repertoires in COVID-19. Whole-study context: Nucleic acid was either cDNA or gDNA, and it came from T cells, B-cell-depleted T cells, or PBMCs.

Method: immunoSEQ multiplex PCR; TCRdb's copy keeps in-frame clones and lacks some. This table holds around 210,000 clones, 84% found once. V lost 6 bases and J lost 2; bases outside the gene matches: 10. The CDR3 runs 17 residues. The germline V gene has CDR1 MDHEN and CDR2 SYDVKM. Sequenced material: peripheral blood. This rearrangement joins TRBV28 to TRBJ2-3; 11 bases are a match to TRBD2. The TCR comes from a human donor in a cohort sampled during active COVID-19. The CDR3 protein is CASSLTTSGAPTDTQYF. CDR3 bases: TGTGCCAGCAGCCTAACGACTAGCGGGGCCCCCACAGATACGCAGTATTTT.